Here is one T cell receptor beta chain with its context. These data are taken from a study of cytomegalovirus exposure and HLA in healthy donors. Primers included in the PCR were 60 Vbeta and 13 Jbeta primers. Assay: immunoSEQ multiplex PCR; the TCRdb copy retains only in-frame clones and omits some. The sample lists under 200,000 clones, around 86% seen once, with roughly 1.9% in the top ten. Germline assignment: CDR1 ENHRY and CDR2 SYGVKD. CDR3 length: 15 residues. J lost 1 base, V lost 5 bases, and 2 bases had no gene match. The sample was PBMCs. This clonotype was obtained from a human donor in good health. V is TRBV10-3 and J is TRBJ2-3; 11 bases agree with TRBD2. CDR3: CAISLAGGRTDTQYF. The CDR3 nucleotides read TGTGCCATCAGTCTAGCGGGGGGACGCACAGATACGCAGTATTTT.